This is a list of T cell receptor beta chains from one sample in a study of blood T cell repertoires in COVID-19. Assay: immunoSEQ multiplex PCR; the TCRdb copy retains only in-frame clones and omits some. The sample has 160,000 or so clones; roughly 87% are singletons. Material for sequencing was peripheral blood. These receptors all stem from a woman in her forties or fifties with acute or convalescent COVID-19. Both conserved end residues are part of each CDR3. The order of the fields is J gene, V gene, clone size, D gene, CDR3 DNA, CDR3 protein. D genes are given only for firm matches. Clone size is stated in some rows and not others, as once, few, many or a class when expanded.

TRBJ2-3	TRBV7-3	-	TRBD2	TGTGCCAGCAGCTTTGGCGGGGGGGCCGCAGATACGCAGTATTTT	CASSFGGGAADTQYF
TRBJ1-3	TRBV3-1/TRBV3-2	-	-	TGTGCCAGCAGCCAAGGTATAAGTCGGAGCATCGACTCTGGAAACACCATATATTTT	CASSQGISRSIDSGNTIYF
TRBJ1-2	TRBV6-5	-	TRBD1	TGTGCCAGCAGCCCGACAGGGAACTATGGCTACACCTTC	CASSPTGNYGYTF
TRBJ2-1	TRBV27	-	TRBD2	TGTGCCAGCAGTTTATACCTAGCGGGAGGGCACAATGAGCAGTTCTTC	CASSLYLAGGHNEQFF
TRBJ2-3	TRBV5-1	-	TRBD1	TGCGCCAGCAGCTTGAGAGGACAGGGTGATACGCAGTATTTT	CASSLRGQGDTQYF
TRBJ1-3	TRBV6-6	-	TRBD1	TGTGCCAGCAGCAACGACAGGGTGACCGGAAACACCATATATTTT	CASSNDRVTGNTIYF
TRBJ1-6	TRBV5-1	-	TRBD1	TGCGCCAGCAGCACCGGTACAGGGGGCTCGAGCTCCTATAATTCACCCCTCCACTTT	CASSTGTGGSSSYNSPLHF
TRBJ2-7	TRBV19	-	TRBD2	TGTGCCAGTAGTAGAGAGACTAGCGGGGCCAAATACGAGCAGTACTTC	CASSRETSGAKYEQYF
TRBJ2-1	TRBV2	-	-	TGTGCCAGCGGTCGGGACTGGGCCTACAATGAGCAGTTCTTC	CASGRDWAYNEQFF
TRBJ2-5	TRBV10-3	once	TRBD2	TGTGCCACCGGGACTAGGGGTAGGCAAGAGACCCAGTACTTC	CATGTRGRQETQYF
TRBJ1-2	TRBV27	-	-	TGTGCCAGCAGTTTAAGGGGGACGGGCTATGGCTACACCTTC	CASSLRGTGYGYTF
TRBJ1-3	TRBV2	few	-	TGTGCCAGCACCTGGACACCTGGAAACACCATATATTTT	CASTWTPGNTIYF
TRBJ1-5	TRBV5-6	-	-	TGTGCCAGCAGATGCACAGTAAATAAAACCGATCAGCCCCAGCATTTT	CASRCTVNKTDQPQHF
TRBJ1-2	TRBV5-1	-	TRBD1	TGCGCCAGCAAGGTGGAGACAGGGTTAATAGGGGAGGACTATGGCTACACCTTC	CASKVETGLIGEDYGYTF
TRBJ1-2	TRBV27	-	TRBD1	TGTGCCAGCAGTTTTGTGGACAGGGCCAACTATGGCTACACCTTC	CASSFVDRANYGYTF
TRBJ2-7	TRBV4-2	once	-	TGTGCCAGCAGCCAAGATTTCGGGGGATTATCCTACGAGCAGTACTTC	CASSQDFGGLSYEQYF
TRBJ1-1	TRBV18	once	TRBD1	TGTGCCAGCTGTCGGGACAGGGCCAACACTGAAGCTTTCTTT	CASCRDRANTEAFF
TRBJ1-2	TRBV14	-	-	TGTGCCAGCAGCCAAGATTATGCGTTTTATACCTTC	CASSQDYAFYTF
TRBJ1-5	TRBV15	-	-	TGTGCCACCAGCAGAGATTATCTAAATCAGCCCCAGCATTTT	CATSRDYLNQPQHF
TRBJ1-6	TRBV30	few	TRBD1	TGTGCCTGGAGTGTAGGGGGCCTGGCTTCACCCCTCCACTTT	CAWSVGGLASPLHF
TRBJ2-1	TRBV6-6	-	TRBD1	TGTGCCAGCAGTTACTCACAGGGGGGTAATGAGCAGTTCTTC	CASSYSQGGNEQFF
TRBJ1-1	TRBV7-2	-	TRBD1	TGTGCCAGCAGCCCCCACAGGGGAATTGAAGCTTTCTTT	CASSPHRGIEAFF
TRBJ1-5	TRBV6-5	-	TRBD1	TGTGCCAGCATCTCATCGGGACAGTTCAATCAGCCCCAGCATTTT	CASISSGQFNQPQHF
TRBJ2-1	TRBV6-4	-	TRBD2	TGTGCCAGCAGTGCCCAGGGACTAGCGGGGGCTAATGAGCAGTTCTTC	CASSAQGLAGANEQFF
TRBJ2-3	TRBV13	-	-	TGTGCCAGCAGGCCCCGGGGGGCCCACACAGATACGCAGTATTTT	CASRPRGAHTDTQYF
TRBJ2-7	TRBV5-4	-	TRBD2	TGTGCCAGCAGCTTGCCTAGCGGGGGATCCTACGAGCAGTACTTC	CASSLPSGGSYEQYF
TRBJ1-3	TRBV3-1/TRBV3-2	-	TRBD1	TGTGCCAGCAGCCTCGAGGGGGCCCTCGGAAACACCATATATTTT	CASSLEGALGNTIYF
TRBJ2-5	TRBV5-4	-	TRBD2	TGTGCCAGCAGCTTGCCGGGACTAGCCAACCAAGAGACCCAGTACTTC	CASSLPGLANQETQYF
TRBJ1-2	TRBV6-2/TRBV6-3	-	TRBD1	TGTGCCAGCAGTGCCGCCGGGACAGACTTTAACTATGGCTACACCTTC	CASSAAGTDFNYGYTF
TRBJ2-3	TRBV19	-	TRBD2	TGTGCCAGTAGAGGTTGGACTAGCGGTTCAGATACGCAGTATTTT	CASRGWTSGSDTQYF
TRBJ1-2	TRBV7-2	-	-	TGTGCCAGCAGCTTAAACTCGGGGACACTGAACTATGGCTACACCTTC	CASSLNSGTLNYGYTF
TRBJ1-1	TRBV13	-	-	TGTGCCAGCAGCTCCCGTTGGATAACAGGCACTGAAGCTTTCTTT	CASSSRWITGTEAFF
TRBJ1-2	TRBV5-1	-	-	TGCGCCAGCAGCTTGCAGAACTATGGCTACACCTTC	CASSLQNYGYTF
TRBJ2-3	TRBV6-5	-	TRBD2	TGTGCCAGCACTCTGAATAGCGGGGGGGCAGATACGCAGTATTTT	CASTLNSGGADTQYF
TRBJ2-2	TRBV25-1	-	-	TGTGCCAGCATCCCCGGCGGGGGCGACACCGGGGAGCTGTTTTTT	CASIPGGGDTGELFF
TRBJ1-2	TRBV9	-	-	TGTGCCAGCAGCCAGGGACATCCCTATGGCTACACCTTC	CASSQGHPYGYTF
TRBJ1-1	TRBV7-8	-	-	TGTGCCAGCAGCCAAGGGAGGGCCCTTGAACCCAGGTCTACTGAAGCTTTCTTT	CASSQGRALEPRSTEAFF
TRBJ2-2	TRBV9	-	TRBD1	TGTGCCAGCAGCGACACAGGGGCGCCGTCGGACACCGGGGAGCTGTTTTTT	CASSDTGAPSDTGELFF
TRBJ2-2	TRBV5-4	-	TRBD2	TGTGCCAGCAGCTGGACTAGCGGGAGTACCGGGGAGCTGTTTTTT	CASSWTSGSTGELFF
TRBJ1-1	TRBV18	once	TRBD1	TGTGCCAGCTCATCCCGGACAGGGGGCCTGGGAACTGAAGCTTTCTTT	CASSSRTGGLGTEAFF
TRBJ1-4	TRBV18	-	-	TGTGCCAGCTCACCACAGTCGGTCCGAACTAATGAAAAACTGTTTTTT	CASSPQSVRTNEKLFF
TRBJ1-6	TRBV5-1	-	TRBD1	TGCGCCAGCAGCTCCGGACAGGGGGCCAATTCACCCCTCCACTTT	CASSSGQGANSPLHF
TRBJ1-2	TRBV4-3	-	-	TGCGCCAGCAGCCAAGGGTCAGGGATCGGCTACACCTTC	CASSQGSGIGYTF
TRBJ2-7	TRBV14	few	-	TGTGCCAGCAGCCAAGGGTTACCAGGGAAGGACGAGCAGTACTTC	CASSQGLPGKDEQYF
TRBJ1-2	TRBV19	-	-	TGTGCCAGTAGTACCGACAGGAGCGGCTACACCTTC	CASSTDRSGYTF
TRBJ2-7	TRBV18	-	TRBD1	TGTGCCAGCTCACTGCCAGGGGGCAACTACGAGCAGTACTTC	CASSLPGGNYEQYF
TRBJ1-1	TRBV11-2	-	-	TGTGCCAGCAGCTTAGATCCCCAGGGGTGGGCTTTCTTT	CASSLDPQGWAFF
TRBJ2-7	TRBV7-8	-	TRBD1	TGTGCCAGCAGCCACCTTAGGACAGGAAGCTCCTACGAGCAGTACTTC	CASSHLRTGSSYEQYF
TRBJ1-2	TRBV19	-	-	TGTGCCAGTAGCCTGGCGGGGAGGGAGAGAGGCTACACCTTC	CASSLAGRERGYTF
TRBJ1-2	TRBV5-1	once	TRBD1	TGCGCCAGCAGCTTAGGACAGGGCGGAGGATATGGCTACACCTTC	CASSLGQGGGYGYTF
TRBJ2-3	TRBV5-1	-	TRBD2	TGCGCCAGCGCTGCGGGACTAGCGGGAGAGGGGGGAGATACGCAGTATTTT	CASAAGLAGEGGDTQYF
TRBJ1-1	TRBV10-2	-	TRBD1	TGCGCCAGCAGTGAGTTACAGGGGTTGAACACTGAAGCTTTCTTT	CASSELQGLNTEAFF
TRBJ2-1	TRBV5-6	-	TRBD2	TGTGCCAGCAGCCGGACTAGCGGGGCTGGGCTCTTC	CASSRTSGAGLF
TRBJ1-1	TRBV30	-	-	TGTGCCTGGAGAAGGGGTTCTGACACTGAAGCTTTCTTT	CAWRRGSDTEAFF
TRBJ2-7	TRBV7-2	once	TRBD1	TGTGCCAGCAGCTTAGATGGGACAGGCTTTGGCTACTACGAGCAGTACTTC	CASSLDGTGFGYYEQYF
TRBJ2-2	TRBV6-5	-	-	TGTGCCAGCAGTTACTCGGGGCCCCCCGGGGAGCTGTTTTTT	CASSYSGPPGELFF
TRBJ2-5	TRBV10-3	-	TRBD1	TGTGCCATCAGTGAGCCCGGGACAGGGGGAGAGACCCAGTACTTC	CAISEPGTGGETQYF
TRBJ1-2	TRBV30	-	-	TGTGCCTGGAACAGGGAAAATATGGGTGGCTACACCTTC	CAWNRENMGGYTF
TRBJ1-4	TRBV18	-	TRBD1	TGTGCCAGCTCACCACGGGCTATAGGACAGGGTGGTGAAAAACTGTTTTTT	CASSPRAIGQGGEKLFF
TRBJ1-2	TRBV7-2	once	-	TGTGCCAGCAGCCCCTTGGCGGGGGCGTTTGGCTACACCTTC	CASSPLAGAFGYTF